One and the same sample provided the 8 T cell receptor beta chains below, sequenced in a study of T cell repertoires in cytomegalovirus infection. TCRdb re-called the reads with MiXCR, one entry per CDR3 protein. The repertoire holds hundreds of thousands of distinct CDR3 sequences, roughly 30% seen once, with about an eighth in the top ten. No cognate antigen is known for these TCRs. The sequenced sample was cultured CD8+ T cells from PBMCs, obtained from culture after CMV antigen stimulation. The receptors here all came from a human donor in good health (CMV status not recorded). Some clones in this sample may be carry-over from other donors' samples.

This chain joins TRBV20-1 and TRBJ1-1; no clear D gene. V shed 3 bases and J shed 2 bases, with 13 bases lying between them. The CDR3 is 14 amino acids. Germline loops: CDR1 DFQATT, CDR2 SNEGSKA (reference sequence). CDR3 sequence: CSASSWRGNTEAFF. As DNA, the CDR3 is TGCAGTGCTAGCAGTTGGCGGGGTAACACTGAAGCTTTCTTT.

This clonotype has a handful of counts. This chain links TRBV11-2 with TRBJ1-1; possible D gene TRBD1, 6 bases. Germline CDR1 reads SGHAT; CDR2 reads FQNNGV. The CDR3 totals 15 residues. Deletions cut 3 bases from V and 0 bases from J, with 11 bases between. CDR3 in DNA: TGTGCCAGCAGCTTCGGGGGGGCGCTGAACACTGAAGCTTTCTTT. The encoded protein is CASSFGGALNTEAFF. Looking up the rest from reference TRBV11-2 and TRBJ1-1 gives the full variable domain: EAGVAQSPRYKIIEKRQSVAFWCNPISGHATLYWYQQILGQGPKLLIQFQNNGVVDDSQLPKDRFSAERLKGVDSTLKIQPAKLEDSAVYLCASSFGGALNTEAFFGQGTRLTVV.

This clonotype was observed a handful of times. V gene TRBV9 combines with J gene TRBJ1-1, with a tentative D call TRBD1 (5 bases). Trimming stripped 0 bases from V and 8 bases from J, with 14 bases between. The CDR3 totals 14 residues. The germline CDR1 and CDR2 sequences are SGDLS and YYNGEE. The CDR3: CASSVVLQKGEAFF. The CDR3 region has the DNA TGTGCCAGCAGCGTAGTTCTGCAAAAGGGGGAAGCTTTCTTT. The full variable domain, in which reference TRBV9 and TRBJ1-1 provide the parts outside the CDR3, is DSGVTQTPKHLITATGQRVTLRCSPRSGDLSVYWYQQSLDQGLQFLIQYYNGEERAKGNILERFSAQQFPDLHSELNLSSLELGDSALYFCASSVVLQKGEAFFGQGTRLTVV.

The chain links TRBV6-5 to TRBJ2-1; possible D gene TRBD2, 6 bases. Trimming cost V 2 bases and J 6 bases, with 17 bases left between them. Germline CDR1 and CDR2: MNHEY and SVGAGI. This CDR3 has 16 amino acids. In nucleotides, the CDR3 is TGTGCCAGCAGTTACGCCCCACTAGCTATGGGCAATGAGCAGTTCTTC. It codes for CASSYAPLAMGNEQFF.

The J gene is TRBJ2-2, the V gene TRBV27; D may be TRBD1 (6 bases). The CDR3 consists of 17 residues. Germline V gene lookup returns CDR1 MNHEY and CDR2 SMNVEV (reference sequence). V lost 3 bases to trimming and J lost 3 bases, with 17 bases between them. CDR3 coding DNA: TGTGCCAGCAGTTTTGTTTCCACAGGGTCTCACACCGGGGAGCTGTTTTTT. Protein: CASSFVSTGSHTGELFF.

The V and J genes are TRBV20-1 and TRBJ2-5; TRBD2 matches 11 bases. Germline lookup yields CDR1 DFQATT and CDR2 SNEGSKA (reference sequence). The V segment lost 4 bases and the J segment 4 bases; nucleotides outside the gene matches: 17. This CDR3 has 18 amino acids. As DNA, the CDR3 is TGCAGTGCTATCAGTCTAGCGGGGGGACGAAGACAAACAGAGACCCAGTACTTC. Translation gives CSAISLAGGRRQTETQYF.

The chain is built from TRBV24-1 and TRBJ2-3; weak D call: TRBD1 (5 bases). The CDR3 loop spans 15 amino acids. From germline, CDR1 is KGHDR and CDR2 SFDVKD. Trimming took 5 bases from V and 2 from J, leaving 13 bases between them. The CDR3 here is CATSAEAGPTDTQYF. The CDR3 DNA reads TGTGCCACCAGTGCTGAGGCAGGGCCCACAGATACGCAGTATTTT.

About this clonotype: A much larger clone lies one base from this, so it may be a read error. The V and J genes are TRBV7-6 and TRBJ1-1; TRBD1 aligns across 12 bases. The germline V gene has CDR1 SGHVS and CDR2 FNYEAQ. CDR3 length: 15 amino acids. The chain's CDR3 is CVSSLTGTGGVQAFF. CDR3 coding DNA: TGTGTCAGCAGCTTAACCGGGACAGGGGGCGTTCAGGCTTTCTTT.